This T cell receptor beta chain came from a study of blood T cell repertoires in COVID-19. Across the study: Sample material is recorded as cDNA or gDNA derived from T cells, B-cell-depleted T cells, or PBMCs.

The germline CDR1 and CDR2 sequences are MRHNA and SNTAGT. Trimming removed 4 bases at V and 9 bases at J, with 13 bases between. The CDR3 has 13 residues. The repertoire was sequenced with immunoSEQ multiplex PCR; TCRdb's copy has only in-frame clones and lacks some. The table includes tens of thousands of clones, roughly 84% detected once. The receptor was isolated from a man aged 50 to 60 with acute or convalescent COVID-19. Sample: peripheral blood. This sequence joins TRBV6-4 and TRBJ2-1; D is possibly TRBD2 (5 bases). Written as DNA, the CDR3 is TGTGCCAGCAGTGGCCCTTTGGGGAGTGAGCAGTTCTTC. This translates into CASSGPLGSEQFF.